This passage covers 8 T cell receptor beta chains from one sample sequenced in a study of brain T cells in children with intractable seizures (dated by TCRdb to the early 2020s). Libraries were built with the immunoSEQ multiplex PCR assay. Imported from immuneACCESS, the table was reduced by TCRdb to in-frame sequences with V and J called. These copies leave out some clones; in studies compared against another copy, an unresolved V gene accounts for under half, and the cause of the remainder is not known. Present in this sample are 78,000 or so clones, about 90% of which were seen just once. Roughly a quarter of the sample lies in the top ten. The time point label, read with the paper, signifies: resected brain tissue, or blood drawn just prior to surgery. Sample: peripheral blood, taken at surgery. The receptors derive from a girl aged 2 to 10 with Rasmussen encephalitis and intractable seizures.

The V gene is TRBV19, the J gene TRBJ2-6; 9 bases align to TRBD1. The CDR3 loop spans 16 amino acids. The junction had 9 bases not matched to a gene; V was cut back by 6 bases and J by 6 bases. Per the germline V gene, CDR1 is LNHDA and CDR2 is SQIVND (reference sequence). The CDR3 region is CASRTYWDREANVLTF. CDR3 DNA: TGTGCCAGTAGGACTTATTGGGACAGGGAGGCCAACGTCCTGACTTTC.

The V call is TRBV7-2, the J call TRBJ1-6; 11 bases fit TRBD1. The CDR3 covers 16 residues. The V gene end was trimmed by 2 bases and the J gene end by 7 bases; junction bases not matched to a gene: 4. In germline, CDR1 is SGHTA, CDR2 FQGNSA. For the CDR3, the DNA is TGTGCCAGCAGCTTAAACCGGGACAGGGGGAATTCACCCCTCCACTTT. Translation: CASSLNRDRGNSPLHF. The complete variable domain, with remaining parts taken from reference TRBV7-2 and TRBJ1-6, reads GAGVSQSPSNKVTEKGKDVELRCDPISGHTALYWYRQSLGQGLEFLIYFQGNSAPDKSGLPSDRFSAERTGGSVSTLTIQRTQQEDSAVYLCASSLNRDRGNSPLHFGNGTRLTVT.

The rearrangement links TRBV2 to TRBJ1-5, with 9 bases identical to TRBD1. Germline trimming cut 6 bases from V and 6 bases from J; bases unmatched to any gene: 6. Per the germline V gene, CDR1 is SNHLY and CDR2 is FYNNEI. This CDR3 has 14 residues. CDR3 bases: TGTGCCAGCAGGGAAACAGGGGGCGGTCAGCCCCAGCATTTT. It codes for CASRETGGGQPQHF.

V and J are TRBV5-4 and TRBJ2-2, with 15 bases fitting TRBD2. Germline CDR1 is SGHNT and CDR2 is YYREEE (reference sequence). Trimming at V came to 0 bases and at J to 5 bases, leaving 11 bases not matched to a gene. The CDR3 has 20 amino acids. CDR3 sequence reads: CASSLGSGTSGRSQTGELFF. CDR3 coding DNA: TGTGCCAGCAGCTTGGGGTCCGGGACTAGCGGGAGGTCCCAGACCGGGGAGCTGTTTTTT.

V is TRBV28 and J is TRBJ2-1, with D possibly being TRBD1 or TRBD2 (5 bases each). The germline gives CDR1 MDHEN, CDR2 SYDVKM. CDR3 length: 16 amino acids. V was trimmed by 6 bases and J by 4 bases, leaving 19 bases between them. This CDR3 is CASRGRDHLNYNEQFF. CDR3 nucleotide sequence: TGTGCCAGCAGGGGACGGGATCACCTAAATTACAATGAGCAGTTCTTC.

The chain recombines TRBV3-1 (or the pseudogene TRBV3-2) with TRBJ1-5; no reliable D call. The CDR3 has 15 amino acids. Trimming took 1 base from V and 3 from J, leaving 10 bases between them. The germline gives CDR1 LGHDT, CDR2 YNNKEL (reference sequence). Written as DNA, the CDR3 is TGTGCCAGCAGCCAAGTCCCCACTTCCAATCAGCCCCAGCATTTT. Protein product: CASSQVPTSNQPQHF.

The CDR3 sequence is CATSRDLGDGYTF. In DNA, the CDR3 is TGTGCCACCAGCAGAGATCTTGGGGACGGCTACACCTTC. The gene calls are TRBV15 and TRBJ1-2, with a possible D match to TRBD1 (5 bases). V lost 0 bases and J 8 bases, leaving 10 bases between the germline ends. Germline V CDR1 and CDR2: LNHNV, YYDKDF (reference sequence). CDR3 length: 13 residues. Looking up the rest from reference TRBV15 and TRBJ1-2 gives the full variable domain: DAMVIQNPRYQVTQFGKPVTLSCSQTLNHNVMYWYQQKSSQAPKLLFHYYDKDFNNEADTPDNFQSRRPNTSFCFLDIRSPGLGDTAMYLCATSRDLGDGYTFGSGTRLTVV.

The V call is TRBV28, the J call TRBJ2-1, with 8 bases that match TRBD1. J lost 8 bases, V lost 4 bases, and 10 bases had no gene match. This CDR3 comprises 15 residues. The germline V gene has CDR1 MDHEN and CDR2 SYDVKM. For the CDR3, the DNA is TGTGCCAGCAGTTCCGCCACCGCAGGGGGCCATGAGCAGTTCTTC. This sequence encodes CASSSATAGGHEQFF.